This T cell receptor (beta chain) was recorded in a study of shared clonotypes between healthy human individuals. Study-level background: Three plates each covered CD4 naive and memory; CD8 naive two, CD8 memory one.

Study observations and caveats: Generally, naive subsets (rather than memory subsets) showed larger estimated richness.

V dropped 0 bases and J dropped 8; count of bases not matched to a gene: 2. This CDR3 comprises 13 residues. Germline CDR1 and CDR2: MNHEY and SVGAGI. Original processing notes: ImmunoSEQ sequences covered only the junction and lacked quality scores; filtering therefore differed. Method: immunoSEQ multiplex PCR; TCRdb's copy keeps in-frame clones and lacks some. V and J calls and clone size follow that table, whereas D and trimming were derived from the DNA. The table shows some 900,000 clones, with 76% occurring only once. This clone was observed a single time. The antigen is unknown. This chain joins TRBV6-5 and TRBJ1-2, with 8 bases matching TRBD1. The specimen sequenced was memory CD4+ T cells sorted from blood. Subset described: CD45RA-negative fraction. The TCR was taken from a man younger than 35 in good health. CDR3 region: CASSYSWDRGYTF. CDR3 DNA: TGTGCCAGCAGTTACTCATGGGACAGGGGCTACACCTTC.